Listed here are 8 T cell receptor beta chains from one sample, sequenced in a study of PD-1 blockade in classical Hodgkin lymphoma. Time point noted: newly diagnosed, previously untreated cHL patient sample. Purification of CD4+ T cells from thawed PBMCs was achieved by magnetic negative selection. Using immunoSEQ multiplex PCR, the repertoire was profiled, and TCRdb retains in-frame clones only, with some absent. The sample has 20,000 to 25,000 clones, over 90% seen once. The sequencing sample was made of CD4+ T cells from blood. All receptors derive from a human donor with classical Hodgkin lymphoma.

This chain connects TRBV15 to TRBJ2-7, with D uncertain. The V end lost 3 bases, the J end lost 0 bases, and 6 bases lay between the germline ends. The germline gives CDR1 LNHNV, CDR2 YYDKDF (reference sequence). CDR3 size: 13 residues. The CDR3 sequence: CATSRGNSYEQYF. The CDR3 DNA is TGTGCCACCAGCAGGGGGAACTCCTACGAGCAGTACTTC.

DNA of the CDR3: TGTGCCAGCAGCTTAGTATACGGTAACAATCAGCCCCAGCATTTT. The encoded protein is CASSLVYGNNQPQHF. This rearrangement joins TRBV7-2 to TRBJ1-5, with no clear D. CDR3 size: 15 residues. The germline V gene encodes CDR1 SGHTA and CDR2 FQGNSA. The V end was cut by 1 base, the J end by 3 bases, with 10 bases between.

The rearrangement joins TRBV4-2 to TRBJ1-4; TRBD1 aligns across 9 bases. The CDR3 has 17 amino acids. The V and J ends lost 3 bases and 8 bases, in that order; junction bases with no gene match: 13. Germline CDR1 reads LGHNA; CDR2 reads YNFKEQ. CDR3 bases: TGTGCCAGCAGCCAGTCGGGACAGGGAAACTTAAGGGAAAAACTGTTTTTT. Protein product: CASSQSGQGNLREKLFF.

V and J are TRBV6-4 and TRBJ2-7, with 7 bases fitting TRBD2. CDR3 size: 12 residues. The V and J ends lost 10 bases and 6 bases, in that order; junction bases with no gene match: 9. Germline V gene data show CDR1 as MRHNA and CDR2 as SNTAGT. The CDR3: CANRLASLEQYF. The CDR3 DNA reads as TGTGCCAACAGACTAGCTAGTCTCGAGCAGTACTTC.

V gene TRBV5-1 combines with J gene TRBJ1-2; D gene ambiguous. Trimming pared 0 bases from V and 4 bases from J, leaving 13 bases between. The length of the CDR3 is 15 residues. CDR1 is SGHRS, CDR2 YFSETQ, per germline. The CDR3 DNA reads as TGCGCCAGCAGCTTGGTCTCCGGGCATGGCTATGGCTACACCTTC. Protein sequence: CASSLVSGHGYGYTF. Filled out from reference TRBV5-1 and TRBJ1-2, the complete variable domain reads KAGVTQTPRYLIKTRGQQVTLSCSPISGHRSVSWYQQTPGQGLQFLFEYFSETQRNKGNFPGRFSGRQFSNSRSEMNVSTLELGDSALYLCASSLVSGHGYGYTFGSGTRLTVV.

The CDR3 region has the DNA TGTGCCAGCAGTTTACTCAATTCACCCCTCCACTTT. Translated, it gives CASSLLNSPLHF. The chain uses TRBV27 and TRBJ1-6; D uncertain. The V end lost 2 bases, the J end lost 7 bases, and 3 bases lay between the germline ends. This CDR3 has 12 residues. The germline V gene has CDR1 MNHEY and CDR2 SMNVEV (reference sequence).

The V gene is TRBV6-5, the J gene TRBJ1-2; 7 bases match TRBD1. The V gene end was trimmed by 4 bases and the J gene end by 7 bases; junction bases not matched to a gene: 9. Per germline, CDR1 MNHEY and CDR2 SVGAGI. The CDR3 contains 14 residues. The DNA of the CDR3 is TGTGCCAGCAGTTCCCGGAGGGGGCGGAGTGGCTACACCTTC. It specifies CASSSRRGRSGYTF.

The rearrangement joins TRBV7-3 to TRBJ2-5; D is undetermined. The germline V gene encodes CDR1 SGHTA and CDR2 FQGTGA. The CDR3 contains 15 residues. V was clipped by 2 bases and J by 4 bases, with 14 bases between them. CDR3 DNA: TGTGCCAGCAGCTTACTAGGTAGTCCGGGAGAGACCCAGTACTTC. Amino acids: CASSLLGSPGETQYF. Full variable domain (remainder filled in from reference TRBV7-3 and TRBJ2-5): GAGVSQTPSNKVTEKGKYVELRCDPISGHTALYWYRQSLGQGPEFLIYFQGTGAADDSGLPNDRFFAVRPEGSVSTLKIQRTERGDSAVYLCASSLLGSPGETQYFGPGTRLLVL.